This T cell receptor (beta chain) derives from a study of regulatory T cells in long-lasting Graves disease. V shed 2 bases and J 8 bases; nucleotides not matched to a gene: 11. This CDR3 spans 15 amino acids. Germline lookup yields CDR1 LGHNA and CDR2 YSLEER. The time point denotes: newly diagnosed GD, antithyroid drugs for less than 3 months. The TCR library was made from RNA that had been extracted from PBMCs in TRIzol. Construction of TCR beta libraries relied on iRepertoire HTBI primers and on Arm-PCR targeting CDR3 regions. TCRdb analysed the multiplex PCR reads with MiXCR anew, one entry per CDR3 protein. The profile covers 350,000 to 550,000 distinct CDR3 sequences, with roughly 15% appearing a single time and around a quarter taken by the ten largest. The table lists this clonotype with a few counts. The data also belong to a second study, concerning T cells in Graves' hyperthyroidism and ophthalmopathy.

The sample in question was peripheral blood mononuclear cells (PBMCs), obtained at new diagnosis, from a patient treated with antithyroid drugs. The chain carries TRBV4-3 and TRBJ1-2, with 7 bases matching TRBD1. This sequence was found in a woman between 18 and 30 years old with Graves disease. This CDR3 is CASSQPGQPIEGYTF. The CDR3 region has the DNA TGCGCCAGCAGCCAACCGGGACAGCCCATAGAGGGCTACACCTTC.